The 6 T cell receptor beta chains listed next were all sequenced from one sample in a study of blood T cell repertoires in COVID-19. Using immunoSEQ multiplex PCR, the repertoire was profiled, and TCRdb retains in-frame clones only, with some absent. This table has about 250,000 clones, roughly 85% appearing once. Sequenced material: peripheral blood. The source of these receptors is a man aged 18 to 29 with active or convalescent COVID-19.

The genes are TRBV19 and TRBJ1-1, with D uncertain. The CDR3 length is 13 residues. Looked up from germline, CDR1 is LNHDA and CDR2 is SQIVND (reference sequence). V was pared by 7 bases and J by 5 bases, with 14 bases between. The CDR3 spells CASIGERWTEAFF. The CDR3 bases are TGTGCCAGTATTGGGGAGCGTTGGACTGAAGCTTTCTTT.

The V and J genes are TRBV28 and TRBJ1-4, with D perhaps TRBD1 (6 bases). CDR1 is MDHEN, CDR2 SYDVKM, per germline. The length of the CDR3 is 18 residues. V lost 3 bases and J 2 bases, leaving 19 bases between the germline ends. This chain's CDR3 is CASSFLDGMGATNEKLFF. For the CDR3, the DNA is TGTGCCAGCAGTTTTTTGGATGGGATGGGGGCCACTAATGAAAAACTGTTTTTT.

The chain recombines TRBV10-3 with TRBJ2-2, with 7 bases aligning to TRBD2. After removal of 3 bases from V and 7 bases from J, the junction contained 17 bases not matched to a gene. Germline CDR1 is ENHRY and CDR2 is SYGVKD. The CDR3 has 18 residues. The CDR3 DNA reads TGTGCCATCAGTGATCCGGCTAGCGGAATAAGAATGGGCGGGGAGCTGTTTTTT. Encoded protein: CAISDPASGIRMGGELFF.

This chain links TRBV5-1 with TRBJ1-1; TRBD1 matches 7 bases. Germline loops: CDR1 SGHRS, CDR2 YFSETQ. This CDR3 contains 15 residues. Germline trimming cut 0 bases from V and 0 bases from J; bases unmatched to any gene: 2. This CDR3 is CASSLDGQVNTEAFF. The DNA for the CDR3 is TGCGCCAGCAGCTTGGACGGACAGGTGAACACTGAAGCTTTCTTT.

In this sample, this clone turned up many times. The V call is TRBV3-1 (or the pseudogene TRBV3-2), the J call TRBJ2-1; weak D call: TRBD2 (7 bases). Germline lookup yields CDR1 LGHDT and CDR2 YNNKEL (reference sequence). Trimming pared 4 bases from V and 4 bases from J, leaving 17 bases between. The CDR3 is 16 amino acids. The CDR3 nucleotides are TGTGCCAGCAGCCCCAAAGGTGCGGGGGCTTACAATGAGCAGTTCTTC. It codes for CASSPKGAGAYNEQFF.

This chain connects TRBV9 to TRBJ2-1; D is perhaps TRBD1 (6 bases). Germline values: CDR1 SGDLS, CDR2 YYNGEE. Deletions cut 4 bases from V and 8 bases from J, with 16 bases between. CDR3 length: 14 residues. The CDR3, as DNA: TGTGCCAGCAGCCCGAGTGGGGGCGGCGATGAGCAGTTCTTC. This encodes CASSPSGGGDEQFF.